This T cell receptor (beta chain) emerged from a study of blood T cell repertoires in COVID-19. Study summary: COVID-19 samples collected from the United States, Italy and Spain covered acute and convalescent phases.

In this sample, this clone turned up a few times. How the authors handled the data: Amplification of reference gene primers was used by the study to estimate nucleated cell counts. Here immunoSEQ multiplex PCR was the method, and the copy in TCRdb shows in-frame clones only, minus some. V, J and clone size reflect that table, while D and trimming were determined from the DNA. The table includes roughly 180,000 clones, over 70% detected once. Germline lookup yields CDR1 SQVTM and CDR2 ANQGSEA. The CDR3 extends over 15 amino acids. V was trimmed by 4 bases and J by 0 bases, leaving 16 bases between them.

The genes are TRBV29-1 and TRBJ2-7; tentatively, D is TRBD1 (6 bases). The TCR sequence derives from a man aged 50-59 years who had recovered from COVID-19. Input material: PBMCs or T cells enriched from blood (not recorded which). CDR3 in amino acids: CSVGVPGTISYEQYF. The DNA for the CDR3 is TGCAGCGTTGGGGTCCCCGGGACAATCTCCTACGAGCAGTACTTC.